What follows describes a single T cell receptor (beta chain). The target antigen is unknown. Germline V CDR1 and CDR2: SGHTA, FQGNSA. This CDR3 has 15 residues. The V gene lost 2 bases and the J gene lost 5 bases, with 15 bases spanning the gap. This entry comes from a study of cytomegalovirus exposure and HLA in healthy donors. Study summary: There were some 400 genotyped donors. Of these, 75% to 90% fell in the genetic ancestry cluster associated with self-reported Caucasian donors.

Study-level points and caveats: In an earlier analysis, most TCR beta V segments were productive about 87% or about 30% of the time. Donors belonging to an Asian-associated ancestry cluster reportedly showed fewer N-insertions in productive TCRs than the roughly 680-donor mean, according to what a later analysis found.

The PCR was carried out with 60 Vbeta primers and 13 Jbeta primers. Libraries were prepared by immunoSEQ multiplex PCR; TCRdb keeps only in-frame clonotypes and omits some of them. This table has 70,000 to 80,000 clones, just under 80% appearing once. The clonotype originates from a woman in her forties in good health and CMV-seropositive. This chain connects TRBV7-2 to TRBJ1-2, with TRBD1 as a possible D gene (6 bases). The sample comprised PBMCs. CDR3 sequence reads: CASSLIRTEVYGYTF. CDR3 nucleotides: TGTGCCAGCAGCTTAATCAGGACAGAAGTTTATGGCTACACCTTC.